This passage covers 4 T cell receptor beta chains from one sample sequenced in a study of T-cell reconstitution after alpha-beta-depleted transplantation in children. Unique molecular identifiers were built into the TCRbeta library. TCRdb independently ran MiXCR on the PCR reads; one entry per CDR3 protein. The table includes approximately 430,000 distinct CDR3 sequences, roughly 16% detected once. Sequenced here: PBMCs, mostly from graft donor cells, sampled 360 days after TCRalphabeta/CD19-depleted stem cell transplant. The receptor source for this set is a boy younger than two who had a stem cell transplant for Wiskott-Aldrich syndrome, so the T cells may come from the graft donor.

The chain employs TRBV15 and TRBJ2-5; no reliable D call. The CDR3 extends over 13 amino acids. Trimming removed 6 bases from V and 1 base from J, with 9 bases in between. The V gene's germline CDR1 is LNHNV and CDR2 YYDKDF (reference sequence). DNA of the CDR3: TGTGCCACCAGAATGTTAGCCCAAGAGACCCAGTACTTC. Translating gives CATRMLAQETQYF.

This chain uses TRBV4-1 with TRBJ1-2; D may be TRBD1 (5 bases). In germline, CDR1 is MGHRA, CDR2 YSYEKL. The CDR3 extends over 14 amino acids. The V end was cut by 0 bases, the J end by 7 bases, with 12 bases between. This chain's CDR3 is CASSQDRTRSGYTF. CDR3 nucleotides: TGCGCCAGCAGCCAAGACAGGACACGGTCTGGCTACACCTTC.

V is TRBV6-1 and J is TRBJ2-4; a weak D match, TRBD2 (6 bases). V gave up 5 bases and J gave up 0 bases, with 11 bases separating them. The CDR3 contains 15 residues. CDR1 is MNHNS, CDR2 SASEGT, per germline. The CDR3 sequence: CASSPPGLAKNIQYF. The CDR3 DNA is TGTGCCAGCAGTCCGCCGGGACTAGCCAAAAACATTCAGTACTTC.

In its sample, this clonotype was seen a few times. The J gene is TRBJ2-7, the V gene TRBV7-6; possibly TRBD1 for D (6 bases). Germline CDR1 and CDR2: SGHVS and FNYEAQ. This CDR3 is 17 amino acids long. Trimming pared 0 bases from V and 4 bases from J, leaving 19 bases between. CDR3: CASSLAPGQSAGYEQYF. The CDR3 nucleotides read TGTGCCAGCAGCTTAGCGCCTGGACAGTCCGCTGGTTACGAGCAGTACTTC.